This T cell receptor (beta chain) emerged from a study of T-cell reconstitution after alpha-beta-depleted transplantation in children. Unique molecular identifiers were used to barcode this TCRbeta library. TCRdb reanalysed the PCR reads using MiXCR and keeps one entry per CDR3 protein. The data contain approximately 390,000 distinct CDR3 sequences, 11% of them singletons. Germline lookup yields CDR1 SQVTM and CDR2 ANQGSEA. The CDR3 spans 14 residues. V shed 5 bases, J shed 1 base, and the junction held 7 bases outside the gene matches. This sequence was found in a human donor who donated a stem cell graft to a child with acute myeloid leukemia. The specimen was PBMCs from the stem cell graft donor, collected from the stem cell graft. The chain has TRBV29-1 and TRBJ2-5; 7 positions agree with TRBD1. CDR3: CSVIPRDSQETQYF. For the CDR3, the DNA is TGCAGCGTTATCCCCCGGGACAGCCAAGAGACCCAGTACTTC.